This TCR beta chain was recovered during a study of response to subunit inactivated influenza vaccine. Study-wide points: The authors suggested that few new T cells are recruited per seasonal influenza vaccination.

TCRdb ran MiXCR on the RT-PCR reads and lists one entry per CDR3 protein. This sample has 550,000 to 800,000 distinct CDR3 sequences, with about 14% found just once. The CDR3 totals 16 residues. Per germline, CDR1 MNHEY and CDR2 SMNVEV (reference sequence). Trimming removed 6 bases from V and 3 bases from J; junction bases left unmatched: 14. This clonotype was seen a few times. Antigen: not known. V usage is TRBV27 and J usage is TRBJ2-7; 7 bases align to TRBD1. The source material was PBMCs from blood, sampled 14 days before vaccination. The clonotype originates from a man aged 45 to 65 who received an inactivated influenza vaccine. The CDR3 reads CASSQRATGVVYEQYF. As DNA, the CDR3 is TGTGCCAGCAGCCAAAGGGCCACAGGGGTGGTCTACGAGCAGTACTTC.